This T cell receptor (beta chain) was identified during a study of post-analysis software for immune sequencing data. Across the study: Included courses were relapsing-remitting and secondary progressive multiple sclerosis; progressive-relapsing multiple sclerosis was also included. General study results and limits: Significantly decreased normalized Chao1 diversity was recorded for multiple sclerosis patients relative to controls. With TRBV5-6, TRBV5-1 and TRBV20-1 included, about five TRBV segments were more frequent in patients than in controls.

This clonotype was seen more than once but under ten times. What it binds is unknown. Prepared libraries of TCR beta cDNA carried unique molecular identifiers. MiXCR, run by TCRdb on the PCR reads, gives a single entry per CDR3 protein. The sample lists roughly 540,000 distinct CDR3 sequences; roughly 34% were seen once. V was clipped by 5 bases and J by 2 bases, with 13 bases between them. The CDR3 loop spans 15 amino acids. CDR1 is SGHAT, CDR2 FQDESV, per germline (reference sequence). The gene calls are TRBV11-1 and TRBJ2-4; D possibly uses TRBD1 or TRBD2 (6 bases each). Input material: blood. The origin of this receptor is a girl under 18 with multiple sclerosis. Written as DNA, the CDR3 is TGTGCCAGCAGCCTAACGGGGGCCTCCAAAAACATTCAGTACTTC. Its protein is CASSLTGASKNIQYF. Full variable domain (remainder filled in from reference TRBV11-1 and TRBJ2-4): EAEVAQSPRYKITEKSQAVAFWCDPISGHATLYWYRQILGQGPELLVQFQDESVVDDSQLPKDRFSAERLKGVDSTLKIQPAELGDSAMYLCASSLTGASKNIQYFGAGTRLSVL.